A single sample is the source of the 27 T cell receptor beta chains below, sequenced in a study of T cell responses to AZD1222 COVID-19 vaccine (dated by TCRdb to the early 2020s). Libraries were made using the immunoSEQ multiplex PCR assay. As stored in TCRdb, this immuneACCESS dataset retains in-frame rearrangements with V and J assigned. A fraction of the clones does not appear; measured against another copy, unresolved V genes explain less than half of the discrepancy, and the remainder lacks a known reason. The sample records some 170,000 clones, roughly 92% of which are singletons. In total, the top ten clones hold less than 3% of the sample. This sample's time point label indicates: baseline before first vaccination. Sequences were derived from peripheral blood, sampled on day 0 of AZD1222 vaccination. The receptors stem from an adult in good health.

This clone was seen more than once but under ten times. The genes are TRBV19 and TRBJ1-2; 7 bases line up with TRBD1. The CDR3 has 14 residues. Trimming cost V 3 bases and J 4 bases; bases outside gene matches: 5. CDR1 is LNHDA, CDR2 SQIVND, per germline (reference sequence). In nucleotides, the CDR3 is TGTGCCAGTAGTATGGGCAGGGGGACCTATGGCTACACCTTC. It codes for CASSMGRGTYGYTF.

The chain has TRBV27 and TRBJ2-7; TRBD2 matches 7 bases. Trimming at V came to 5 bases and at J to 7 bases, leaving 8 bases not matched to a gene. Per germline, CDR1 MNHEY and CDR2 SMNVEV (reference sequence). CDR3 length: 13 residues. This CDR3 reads CASSPDPAGEQYF. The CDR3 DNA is TGTGCCAGCAGTCCCGACCCAGCGGGGGAGCAGTACTTC.

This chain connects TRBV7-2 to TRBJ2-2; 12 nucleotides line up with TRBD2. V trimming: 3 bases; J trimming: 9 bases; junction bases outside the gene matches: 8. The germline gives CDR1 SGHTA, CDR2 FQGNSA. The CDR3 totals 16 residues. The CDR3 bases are TGTGCCAGCAGCTTGACTAGCGGGAGCGCCCGAAGGGAGCTGTTTTTT. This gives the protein CASSLTSGSARRELFF.

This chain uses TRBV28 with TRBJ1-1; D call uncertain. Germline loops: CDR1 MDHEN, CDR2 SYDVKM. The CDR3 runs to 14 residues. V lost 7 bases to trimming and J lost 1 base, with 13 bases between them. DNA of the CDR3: TGTGCCAGCATCTCCATTGGAGAGAACACTGAAGCTTTCTTT. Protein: CASISIGENTEAFF.

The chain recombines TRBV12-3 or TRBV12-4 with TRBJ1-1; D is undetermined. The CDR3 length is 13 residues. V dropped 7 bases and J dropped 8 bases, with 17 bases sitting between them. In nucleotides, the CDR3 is TGTGCCAGCACCTCGGGGAGGGCGGTGGAAGCTTTCTTT. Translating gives CASTSGRAVEAFF.

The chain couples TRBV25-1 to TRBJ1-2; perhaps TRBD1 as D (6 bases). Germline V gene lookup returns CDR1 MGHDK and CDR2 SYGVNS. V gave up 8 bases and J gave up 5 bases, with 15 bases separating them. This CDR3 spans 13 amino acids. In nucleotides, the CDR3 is TGTGCCAGCTATAAGGGGGGGGAGTATGGCTACACCTTC. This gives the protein CASYKGGEYGYTF.

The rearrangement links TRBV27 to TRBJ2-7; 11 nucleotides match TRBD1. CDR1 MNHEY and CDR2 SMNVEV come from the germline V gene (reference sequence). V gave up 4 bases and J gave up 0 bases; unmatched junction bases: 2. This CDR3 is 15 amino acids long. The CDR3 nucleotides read TGTGCCAGCAGTTGGGACAGGGGGAGCTCCTACGAGCAGTACTTC. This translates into CASSWDRGSSYEQYF.

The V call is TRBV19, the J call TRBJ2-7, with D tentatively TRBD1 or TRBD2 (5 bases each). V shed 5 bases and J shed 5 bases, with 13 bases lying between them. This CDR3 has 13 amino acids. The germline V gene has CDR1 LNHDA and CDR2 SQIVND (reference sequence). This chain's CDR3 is CASSRGDVNEQYF. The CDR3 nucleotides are TGTGCCAGTAGTCGAGGGGATGTGAACGAGCAGTACTTC.

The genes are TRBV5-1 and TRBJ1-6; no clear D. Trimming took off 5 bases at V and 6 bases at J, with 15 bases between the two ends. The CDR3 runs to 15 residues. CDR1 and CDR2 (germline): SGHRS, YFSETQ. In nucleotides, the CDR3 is TGCGCCAGCAGACAGATCACGGGTGCTAATTCACCCCTCCACTTT. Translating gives CASRQITGANSPLHF.

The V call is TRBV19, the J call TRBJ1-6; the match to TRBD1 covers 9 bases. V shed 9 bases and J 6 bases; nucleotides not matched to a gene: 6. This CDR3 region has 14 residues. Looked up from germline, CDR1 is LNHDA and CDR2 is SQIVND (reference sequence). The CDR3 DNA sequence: TGTGCCAGCCTTGGACAGGGGATTAATTCACCCCTCCACTTT. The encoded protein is CASLGQGINSPLHF.

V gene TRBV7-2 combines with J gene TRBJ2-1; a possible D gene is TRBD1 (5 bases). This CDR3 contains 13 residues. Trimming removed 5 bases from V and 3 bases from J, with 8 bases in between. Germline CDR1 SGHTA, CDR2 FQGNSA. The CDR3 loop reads CASSETGYNEQFF. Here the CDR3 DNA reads TGTGCCAGCAGCGAAACAGGCTACAATGAGCAGTTCTTC.

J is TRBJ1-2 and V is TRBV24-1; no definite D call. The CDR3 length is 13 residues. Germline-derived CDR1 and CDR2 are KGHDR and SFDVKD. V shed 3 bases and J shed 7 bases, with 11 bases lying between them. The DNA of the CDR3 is TGTGCCACCAGTGATGGCGGAATTGGTGGCTACACCTTC. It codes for CATSDGGIGGYTF.

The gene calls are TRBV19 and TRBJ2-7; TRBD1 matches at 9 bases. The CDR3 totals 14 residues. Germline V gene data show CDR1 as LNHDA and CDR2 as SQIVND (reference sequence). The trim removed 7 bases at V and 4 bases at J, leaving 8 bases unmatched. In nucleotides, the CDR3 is TGTGCCAGTACCCCGGGACAGGGACCTTACGAGCAGTACTTC. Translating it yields CASTPGQGPYEQYF.

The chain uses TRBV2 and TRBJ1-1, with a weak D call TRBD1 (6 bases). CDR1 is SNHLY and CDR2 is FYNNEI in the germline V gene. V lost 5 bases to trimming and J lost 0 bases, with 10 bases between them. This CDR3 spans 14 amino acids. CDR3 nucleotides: TGTGCCAGCAGTCGTGGGGGCATGAACACTGAAGCTTTCTTT. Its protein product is CASSRGGMNTEAFF.

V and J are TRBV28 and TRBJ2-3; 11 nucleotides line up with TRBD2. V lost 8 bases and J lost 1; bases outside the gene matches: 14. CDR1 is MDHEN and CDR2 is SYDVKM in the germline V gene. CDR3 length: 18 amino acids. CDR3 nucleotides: TGTGCCAGCTTGGAGACTAGCGGGATTTCTCCCCGCACAGATACGCAGTATTTT. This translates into CASLETSGISPRTDTQYF.

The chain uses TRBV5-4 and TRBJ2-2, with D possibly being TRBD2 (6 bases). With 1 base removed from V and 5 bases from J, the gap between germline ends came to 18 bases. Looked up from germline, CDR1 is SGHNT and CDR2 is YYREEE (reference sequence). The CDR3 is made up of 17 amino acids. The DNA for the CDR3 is TGTGCCAGCAGCTTGTTTCCGGGAGAAGTGGGAACCGGGGAGCTGTTTTTT. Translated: CASSLFPGEVGTGELFF.

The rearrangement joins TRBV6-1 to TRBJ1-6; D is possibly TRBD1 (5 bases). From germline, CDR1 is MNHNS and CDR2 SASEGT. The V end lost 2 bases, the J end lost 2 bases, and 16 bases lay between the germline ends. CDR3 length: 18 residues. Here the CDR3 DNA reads TGTGCCAGCAGTGAATATGGGCAGGACACTACCTATAATTCACCCCTCCACTTT. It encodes CASSEYGQDTTYNSPLHF.

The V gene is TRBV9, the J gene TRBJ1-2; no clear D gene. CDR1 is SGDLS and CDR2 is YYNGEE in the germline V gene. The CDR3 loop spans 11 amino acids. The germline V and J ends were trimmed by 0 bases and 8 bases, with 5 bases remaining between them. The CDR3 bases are TGTGCCAGCAGCGTAGAAACGGGCTACACCTTC. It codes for CASSVETGYTF.

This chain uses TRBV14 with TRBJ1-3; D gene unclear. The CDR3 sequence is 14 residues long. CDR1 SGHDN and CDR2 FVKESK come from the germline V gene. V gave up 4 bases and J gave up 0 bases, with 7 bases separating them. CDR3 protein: CASSPVFSGNTIYF. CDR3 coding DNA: TGTGCCAGCAGCCCAGTCTTCTCTGGAAACACCATATATTTT.

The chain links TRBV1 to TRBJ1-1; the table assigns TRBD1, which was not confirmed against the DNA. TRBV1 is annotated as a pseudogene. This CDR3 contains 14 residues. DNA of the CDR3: TGCACCAGCAGCCCGAAATTACAGGGTTCTGAAGCTTTCTTT. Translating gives CTSSPKLQGSEAFF.

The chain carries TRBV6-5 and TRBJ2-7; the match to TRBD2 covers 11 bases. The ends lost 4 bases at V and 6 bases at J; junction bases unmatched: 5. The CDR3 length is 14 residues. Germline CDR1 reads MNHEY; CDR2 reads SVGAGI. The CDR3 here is CASSLTSGTFEQYF. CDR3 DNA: TGTGCCAGCAGTTTGACTAGCGGGACTTTCGAGCAGTACTTC.

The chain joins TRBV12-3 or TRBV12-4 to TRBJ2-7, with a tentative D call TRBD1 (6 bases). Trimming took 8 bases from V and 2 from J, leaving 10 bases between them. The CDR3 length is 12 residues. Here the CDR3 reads CASGRDTYEQYF. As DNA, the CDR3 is TGTGCCAGCGGTCGGGACACCTACGAGCAGTACTTC.

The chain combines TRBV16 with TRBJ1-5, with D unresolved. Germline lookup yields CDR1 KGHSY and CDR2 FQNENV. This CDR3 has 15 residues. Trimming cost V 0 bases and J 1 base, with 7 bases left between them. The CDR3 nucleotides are TGTGCCAGCAGCCAATCTAGCCAGAGCAATCAGCCCCAGCATTTT. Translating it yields CASSQSSQSNQPQHF.

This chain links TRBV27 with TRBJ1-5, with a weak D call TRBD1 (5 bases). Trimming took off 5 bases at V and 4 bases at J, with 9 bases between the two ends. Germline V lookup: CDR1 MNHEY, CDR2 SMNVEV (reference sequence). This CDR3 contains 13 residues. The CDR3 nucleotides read TGTGCCAGCAGTATCAACAGGAATCAGCCCCAGCATTTT. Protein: CASSINRNQPQHF.

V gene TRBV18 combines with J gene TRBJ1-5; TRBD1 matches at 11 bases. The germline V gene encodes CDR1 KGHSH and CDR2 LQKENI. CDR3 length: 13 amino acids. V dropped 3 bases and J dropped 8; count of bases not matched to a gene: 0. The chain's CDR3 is CASSPGQGEPQHF. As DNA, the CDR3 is TGTGCCAGCTCACCGGGACAGGGGGAGCCCCAGCATTTT.

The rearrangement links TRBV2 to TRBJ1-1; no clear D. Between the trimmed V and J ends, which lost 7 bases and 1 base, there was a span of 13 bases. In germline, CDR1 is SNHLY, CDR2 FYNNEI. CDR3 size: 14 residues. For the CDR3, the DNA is TGTGCCAGCACCGGAGGGAGAACGAACACTGAAGCTTTCTTT. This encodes CASTGGRTNTEAFF.

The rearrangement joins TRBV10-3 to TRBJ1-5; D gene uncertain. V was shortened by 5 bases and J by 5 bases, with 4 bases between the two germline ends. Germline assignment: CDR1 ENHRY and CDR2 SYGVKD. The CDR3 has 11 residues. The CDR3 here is CAISNYQPQHF. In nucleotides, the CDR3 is TGTGCCATCAGTAATTATCAGCCCCAGCATTTT.